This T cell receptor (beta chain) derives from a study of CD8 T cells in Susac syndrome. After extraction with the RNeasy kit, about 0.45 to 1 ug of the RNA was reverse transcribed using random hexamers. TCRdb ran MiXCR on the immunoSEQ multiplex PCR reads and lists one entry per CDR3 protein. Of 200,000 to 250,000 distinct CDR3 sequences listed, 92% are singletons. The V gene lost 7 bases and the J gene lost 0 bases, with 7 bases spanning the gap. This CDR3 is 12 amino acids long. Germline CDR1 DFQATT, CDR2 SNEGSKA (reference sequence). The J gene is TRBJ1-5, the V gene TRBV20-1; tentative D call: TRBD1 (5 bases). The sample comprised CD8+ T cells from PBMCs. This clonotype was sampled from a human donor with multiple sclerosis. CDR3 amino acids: CSVGVSNQPQHF. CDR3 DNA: TGCAGTGTGGGGGTTAGCAATCAGCCCCAGCATTTT.